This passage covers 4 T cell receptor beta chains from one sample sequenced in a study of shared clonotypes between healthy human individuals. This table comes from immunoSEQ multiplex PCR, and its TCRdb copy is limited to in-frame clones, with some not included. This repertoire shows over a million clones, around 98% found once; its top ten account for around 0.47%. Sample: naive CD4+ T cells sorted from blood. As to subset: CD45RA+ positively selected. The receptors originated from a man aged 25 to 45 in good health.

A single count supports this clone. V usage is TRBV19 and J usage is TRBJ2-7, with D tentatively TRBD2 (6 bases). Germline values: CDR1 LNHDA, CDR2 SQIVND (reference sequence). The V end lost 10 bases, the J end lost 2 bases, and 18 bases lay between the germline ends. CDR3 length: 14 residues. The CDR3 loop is CATKPGLPAYEQYF. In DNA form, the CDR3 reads TGTGCCACTAAACCGGGACTGCCGGCCTACGAGCAGTACTTC. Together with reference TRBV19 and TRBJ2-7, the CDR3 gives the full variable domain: DGGITQSPKYLFRKEGQNVTLSCEQNLNHDAMYWYRQDPGQGLRLIYYSQIVNDFQKGDIAEGYSVSREKKESFPLTVTSAQKNPTAFYLCATKPGLPAYEQYFGPGTRLTVT.

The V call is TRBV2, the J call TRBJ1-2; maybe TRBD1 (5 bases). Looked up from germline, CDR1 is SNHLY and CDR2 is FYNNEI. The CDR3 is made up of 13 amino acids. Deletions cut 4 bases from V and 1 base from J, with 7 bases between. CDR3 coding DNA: TGTGCCAGCAGTGTGCAGGGTAACTATGGCTACACCTTC. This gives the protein CASSVQGNYGYTF.

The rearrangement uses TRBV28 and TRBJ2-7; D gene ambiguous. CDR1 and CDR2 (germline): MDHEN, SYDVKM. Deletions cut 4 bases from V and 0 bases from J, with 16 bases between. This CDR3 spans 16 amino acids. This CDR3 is CASSSPRIAGSYEQYF. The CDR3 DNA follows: TGTGCCAGCAGTTCTCCGAGGATAGCTGGCTCCTACGAGCAGTACTTC.

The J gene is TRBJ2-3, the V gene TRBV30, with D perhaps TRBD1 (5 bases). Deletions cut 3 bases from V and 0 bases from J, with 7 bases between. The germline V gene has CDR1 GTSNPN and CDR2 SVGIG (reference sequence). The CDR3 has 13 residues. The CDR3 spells CAWRGPSTDTQYF. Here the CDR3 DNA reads TGTGCCTGGAGGGGGCCCAGCACAGATACGCAGTATTTT. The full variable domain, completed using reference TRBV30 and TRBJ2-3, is SQTIHQWPATLVQPVGSPLSLECTVEGTSNPNLYWYRQAAGRGLQLLFYSVGIGQISSEVPQNLSASRPQDRQFILSSKKLLLSDSGFYLCAWRGPSTDTQYFGPGTRLTVL.